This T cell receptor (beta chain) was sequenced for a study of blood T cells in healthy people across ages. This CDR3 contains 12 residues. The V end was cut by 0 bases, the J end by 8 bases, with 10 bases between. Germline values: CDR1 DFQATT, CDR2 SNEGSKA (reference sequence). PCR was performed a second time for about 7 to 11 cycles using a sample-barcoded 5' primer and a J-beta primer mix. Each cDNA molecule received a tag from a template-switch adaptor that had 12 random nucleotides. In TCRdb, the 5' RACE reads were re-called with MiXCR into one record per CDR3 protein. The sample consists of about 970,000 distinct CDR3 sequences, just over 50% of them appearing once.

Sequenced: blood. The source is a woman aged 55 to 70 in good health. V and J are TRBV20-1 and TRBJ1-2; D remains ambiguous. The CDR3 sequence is CSARDPGSGYTF. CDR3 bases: TGCAGTGCTAGAGATCCAGGTTCGGGCTACACCTTC.